These 31 T cell receptor beta chains originate from one sample sequenced in a study of shared clonotypes between healthy human individuals. As defined, naive CD8 cells were CD45RO-negative and positively selected for CCR7, with terminally differentiated effector memory CD45RA+ cells excluded. Clones were sequenced by immunoSEQ multiplex PCR, and TCRdb holds only the in-frame ones, with some missing. The data show 1.5 million to 2.5 million clones, about 94% seen once. What was sequenced was naive CD8+ T cells sorted from blood. The origin of the receptors is a man between 18 and 35 years old in good health.

The gene calls are TRBV10-1 and TRBJ2-5, with a weak D call TRBD1 (5 bases). V lost 11 bases, J lost 4 bases, and 23 bases lay in between. CDR3 length: 15 amino acids. Germline CDR1 and CDR2: WNHNN and SYGVQD (reference sequence). Written as DNA, the CDR3 is TGCGCCGGTATTGGTAGGGCAGGGAATACAGAGACCCAGTACTTC. Protein product: CAGIGRAGNTETQYF.

The chain combines TRBV29-1 with TRBJ1-2; TRBD1 is a possible D gene (5 bases). Germline CDR1 and CDR2: SQVTM and ANQGSEA. The CDR3 loop spans 13 amino acids. Deletions cut 4 bases from V and 8 bases from J, with 17 bases between. CDR3 sequence: CSVVAGGSPGYTF. As DNA, the CDR3 is TGCAGCGTTGTCGCGGGGGGGTCACCGGGCTACACCTTC.

In the case of this clone: Additional DNA sequences in this sample encode the identical CDR3. The rearrangement links TRBV7-9 to TRBJ1-1; no reliable D call. The CDR3 has 13 amino acids. Germline V gives CDR1 SEHNR, CDR2 FQNEAQ (reference sequence). Trimming shortened V by 2 bases and J by 2 bases, and 6 bases separated the two germline ends. The CDR3 protein is CASSLNVNTEAFF. CDR3 coding DNA: TGTGCCAGCAGCTTAAATGTAAACACTGAAGCTTTCTTT. Supplemented by reference TRBV7-9 and TRBJ1-1, the full variable domain reads DTGVSQNPRHKITKRGQNVTFRCDPISEHNRLYWYRQTLGQGPEFLTYFQNEAQLEKSRLLSDRFSAERPKGSFSTLEIQRTEQGDSAMYLCASSLNVNTEAFFGQGTRLTVV.

A single count supports this clone. The V call is TRBV27, the J call TRBJ2-3, with D tentatively TRBD2 (6 bases). This CDR3 has 14 amino acids. Germline V gives CDR1 MNHEY, CDR2 SMNVEV (reference sequence). V dropped 5 bases and J dropped 4 bases, with 13 bases sitting between them. CDR3: CASSITSWADTQYF. The CDR3 nucleotides are TGTGCCAGCAGTATTACTAGCTGGGCAGATACGCAGTATTTT.

The J gene is TRBJ2-7, the V gene TRBV5-1; D gene unclear. Germline V gene sequence: CDR1 SGHRS, CDR2 YFSETQ. Trimming took off 3 bases at V and 5 bases at J, with 12 bases between the two ends. The CDR3 runs to 13 residues. The CDR3 DNA reads TGCGCCAGCAGCTCCGACATGCTCAACGAGCAGTACTTC. This encodes CASSSDMLNEQYF.

This clone was counted a single time. The gene calls are TRBV5-1 and TRBJ2-1; TRBD2 matches 9 bases. After removal of 0 bases from V and 0 bases from J, the junction contained 4 bases not matched to a gene. Germline V gene data show CDR1 as SGHRS and CDR2 as YFSETQ. The CDR3 sequence is 17 residues long. CDR3 loop: CASSLDFSGSSYNEQFF. The CDR3 DNA sequence: TGCGCCAGCAGCTTGGATTTTAGCGGGAGCTCCTACAATGAGCAGTTCTTC. The variable domain in full, with the rest retrieved from reference TRBV5-1 and TRBJ2-1, is KAGVTQTPRYLIKTRGQQVTLSCSPISGHRSVSWYQQTPGQGLQFLFEYFSETQRNKGNFPGRFSGRQFSNSRSEMNVSTLELGDSALYLCASSLDFSGSSYNEQFFGPGTRLTVL.

The V and J genes are TRBV9 and TRBJ1-1; 7 bases are a match to TRBD1. This CDR3 has 16 amino acids. Germline CDR1 reads SGDLS; CDR2 reads YYNGEE. V dropped 0 bases and J dropped 2; count of bases not matched to a gene: 7. In DNA, the CDR3 is TGTGCCAGCAGCGTAGAATCCGGGACAGTAAACACTGAAGCTTTCTTT. This gives the protein CASSVESGTVNTEAFF.

The table lists this clone with a count of one. The chain carries TRBV6-1 and TRBJ1-1; 7 nucleotides match TRBD1. The CDR3 sequence is 12 residues long. The V segment lost 8 bases and the J segment 8 bases; nucleotides outside the gene matches: 8. Germline loops: CDR1 MNHNS, CDR2 SASEGT. The CDR3 region has the DNA TGTGCCAGCCGATCTGGACAGGCCGAAGCTTTCTTT. This translates into CASRSGQAEAFF.

This chain uses TRBV10-3 with TRBJ1-1, with a weak D call TRBD1 (5 bases). Germline loops: CDR1 ENHRY, CDR2 SYGVKD. The length of the CDR3 is 15 residues. Trimming cost V 2 bases and J 8 bases, with 18 bases left between them. The CDR3 loop is CAISEAGTVNREAFF. The CDR3, as DNA: TGTGCCATCAGTGAGGCGGGGACGGTGAACAGGGAAGCTTTCTTT.

The genes are TRBV21-1 and TRBJ1-1; the listed D gene, TRBD1, was not tested against the DNA. TRBV21-1 is given as a pseudogene. The CDR3 has 15 residues. The CDR3 bases are TGTGCCAGCAGCAAATGCAGGGGACGGGACACTGAAGCTTTCTTT. It translates to CASSKCRGRDTEAFF.

This chain uses TRBV30 with TRBJ2-1, with 11 bases matching TRBD2. This CDR3 spans 16 amino acids. Germline CDR1 and CDR2: GTSNPN and SVGIG (reference sequence). V dropped 0 bases and J dropped 3; count of bases not matched to a gene: 4. The CDR3 reads CAWSVMGLADYNEQFF. As DNA, the CDR3 is TGTGCCTGGAGTGTAATGGGACTAGCGGACTACAATGAGCAGTTCTTC.

This clone was detected a few times. The genes are TRBV29-1 and TRBJ1-2; D ambiguous. Germline CDR1 and CDR2: SQVTM and ANQGSEA. The CDR3 has 11 residues. V lost 4 bases to trimming and J lost 8 bases, with 11 bases between them. This CDR3 is CSVGSQRGYTF. The CDR3 nucleotides are TGCAGCGTTGGGTCCCAGAGGGGCTACACCTTC.

The rearrangement uses TRBV20-1 and TRBJ2-7; no clear D gene. There are 11 residues in the CDR3. CDR1 DFQATT and CDR2 SNEGSKA come from the germline V gene (reference sequence). Trimming shortened V by 3 bases and J by 0 bases, and 3 bases separated the two germline ends. CDR3 protein: CSASSSYEQYF. CDR3 in DNA: TGCAGTGCTAGCAGCTCCTACGAGCAGTACTTC.

The chain carries TRBV13 and TRBJ1-2, with 7 bases matching TRBD1. The CDR3 contains 12 residues. Germline-derived CDR1 and CDR2 are PRHDT and FYEKMQ (reference sequence). Unmatched junction bases numbered 5, after V lost 5 bases and J lost 8 bases. CDR3 sequence reads: CASSAQGDGYTF. The CDR3 nucleotides are TGTGCCAGCAGCGCGCAGGGGGACGGCTACACCTTC. The full variable domain, in which reference TRBV13 and TRBJ1-2 provide the parts outside the CDR3, is AAGVIQSPRHLIKEKRETATLKCYPIPRHDTVYWYQQGPGQDPQFLISFYEKMQSDKGSIPDRFSAQQFSDYHSELNMSSLELGDSALYFCASSAQGDGYTFGSGTRLTVV.

This clone was seen a single time. The rearrangement joins TRBV7-9 to TRBJ2-5; the D gene is possibly TRBD2 (6 bases). Trimming removed 1 base from V and 4 bases from J, with 13 bases in between. Germline V gene data show CDR1 as SEHNR and CDR2 as FQNEAQ (reference sequence). CDR3 length: 15 amino acids. CDR3 amino acids: CASSLVAGWGETQYF. CDR3 coding DNA: TGTGCCAGCAGCTTAGTCGCGGGGTGGGGAGAGACCCAGTACTTC.

This chain uses TRBV27 with TRBJ2-7; D is perhaps TRBD1 (6 bases). This CDR3 is built from 15 residues. V was pared by 4 bases and J by 5 bases, with 18 bases between. Germline V gene lookup returns CDR1 MNHEY and CDR2 SMNVEV (reference sequence). The CDR3 DNA reads as TGTGCCAGCAGTTCCCTCAGGGGTGTGGTAAACGAGCAGTACTTC. It encodes CASSSLRGVVNEQYF.

On this clone: Other DNA sequences in this sample translate to the same CDR3. J is TRBJ2-1 and V is TRBV27; 11 nucleotides agree with TRBD2. CDR3 length equals 15 residues. Looked up from germline, CDR1 is MNHEY and CDR2 is SMNVEV (reference sequence). J was trimmed by 7 bases and V by 6 bases; bases with no gene match: 8. Here the CDR3 DNA reads TGTGCCAGCAGCCTTAGCGGGAGGGCCGGGAATGAGCAGTTCTTC. Protein product: CASSLSGRAGNEQFF.

The chain combines TRBV11-1 with TRBJ2-5, with D perhaps matching TRBD1 or TRBD2 (6 bases each). This CDR3 region has 15 residues. Between the trimmed V and J ends, which lost 3 bases and 5 bases, there was a span of 16 bases. CDR1 is SGHAT and CDR2 is FQDESV in the germline V gene (reference sequence). In DNA, the CDR3 is TGTGCCAGCAGCTTCCCCGGGGGCCGTATTGAGACCCAGTACTTC. Translated: CASSFPGGRIETQYF.

The chain has TRBV11-2 and TRBJ2-5; D not resolved. Germline lookup yields CDR1 SGHAT and CDR2 FQNNGV. V was shortened by 1 base and J by 1 base, with 10 bases between the two germline ends. The CDR3 consists of 15 residues. CDR3 residues: CASSLGDSLQETQYF. The CDR3, as DNA: TGTGCCAGCAGCTTAGGGGATAGCCTCCAAGAGACCCAGTACTTC.

CDR3 nucleotides: TGTGCCAGCAGCTTAGTAGGCGGGGACACCATATATTTT. This encodes CASSLVGGDTIYF. The V call is TRBV7-8, the J call TRBJ1-3; D gene uncertain. Germline V gene sequence: CDR1 SGHVS, CDR2 FQNEAQ. The V end was cut by 1 base, the J end by 8 bases, with 9 bases between. CDR3 length: 13 residues.

This clone was detected only a few times. The same CDR3 can be traced to other DNA sequences in this sample. The chain employs TRBV27 and TRBJ2-7; no reliable D call. The V gene's germline CDR1 is MNHEY and CDR2 SMNVEV (reference sequence). The germline V and J ends were trimmed by 3 bases and 2 bases, with 11 bases remaining between them. The CDR3 runs to 14 residues. The CDR3 DNA follows: TGTGCCAGCAGTTTGGGCGACGGAACCTACGAGCAGTACTTC. Its protein is CASSLGDGTYEQYF.

The gene calls are TRBV7-8 and TRBJ1-1; TRBD1 is a possible D gene (5 bases). V was cut by 2 bases and J by 6 bases, with 16 bases left in between. The length of the CDR3 is 15 residues. CDR1 is SGHVS and CDR2 is FQNEAQ in the germline V gene. In DNA, the CDR3 is TGTGCCAGCAGCTTAATTGAGGGACTAGATGCTGAAGCTTTCTTT. Amino acids: CASSLIEGLDAEAFF.

The chain carries TRBV6-6 and TRBJ2-5; D may correspond to TRBD1 or TRBD2 (6 bases each). This CDR3 spans 16 amino acids. V lost 0 bases and J lost 5, with 16 bases in between. Per the germline V gene, CDR1 is MNHNY and CDR2 is SVGAGI (reference sequence). As DNA, the CDR3 is TGTGCCAGCAGTTACTCGGCCTCTACAGGGAGGGAGACCCAGTACTTC. Translated, it gives CASSYSASTGRETQYF.

Notes on this clone: Other DNA sequences in the same sample also yield this CDR3. V usage is TRBV7-2 and J usage is TRBJ2-7; 12 bases agree with TRBD2. This CDR3 has 15 residues. With V trimmed by 4 bases and J by 2 bases, 3 bases remained unmatched. The germline V gene has CDR1 SGHTA and CDR2 FQGNSA. The CDR3 is CASSSGLAGTYEQYF. The DNA for the CDR3 is TGTGCCAGCAGCTCGGGACTAGCGGGTACCTACGAGCAGTACTTC.

V gene TRBV9 combines with J gene TRBJ2-2; 7 positions match TRBD1. This CDR3 spans 16 amino acids. V trimming: 4 bases; J trimming: 4 bases; junction bases outside the gene matches: 10. The germline V gene has CDR1 SGDLS and CDR2 YYNGEE. The CDR3 sequence is CASSLLPGGSTGELFF. In DNA form, the CDR3 reads TGTGCCAGCAGCCTTCTACCAGGGGGAAGCACCGGGGAGCTGTTTTTT.

This clone was found once. The rearrangement links TRBV11-3 to TRBJ2-7; a possible D gene is TRBD2 (5 bases). CDR1 is SGHNT, CDR2 YENEEA, per germline. This CDR3 is built from 12 residues. Trimming cost V 5 bases and J 0 bases, with 5 bases left between them. The DNA for the CDR3 is TGTGCCAGCAGCCGGGACTCCTACGAGCAGTACTTC. It codes for CASSRDSYEQYF.

The rearrangement joins TRBV19 to TRBJ2-7; tentative D call: TRBD1 (5 bases). There are 14 residues in the CDR3. Germline assignment: CDR1 LNHDA and CDR2 SQIVND (reference sequence). Between the trimmed V and J ends, which lost 3 bases and 2 bases, there was a span of 11 bases. The CDR3: CASSINRNPYEQYF. DNA of the CDR3: TGTGCCAGTAGTATTAACAGGAACCCCTACGAGCAGTACTTC.

This clone has a single count. The rearrangement links TRBV9 to TRBJ2-1; the match to TRBD2 covers 7 bases. The ends lost 6 bases at V and 5 bases at J; junction bases unmatched: 11. The CDR3 runs 15 residues. Germline V gene sequence: CDR1 SGDLS, CDR2 YYNGEE. CDR3: CASTLGRGVNNEQFF. The CDR3 DNA follows: TGTGCCAGCACCTTGGGACGGGGGGTAAACAATGAGCAGTTCTTC. Filled out from reference TRBV9 and TRBJ2-1, the complete variable domain reads DSGVTQTPKHLITATGQRVTLRCSPRSGDLSVYWYQQSLDQGLQFLIQYYNGEERAKGNILERFSAQQFPDLHSELNLSSLELGDSALYFCASTLGRGVNNEQFFGPGTRLTVL.

V gene TRBV6-6 combines with J gene TRBJ2-7, with D unclear. The CDR3 has 11 amino acids. The germline V gene encodes CDR1 MNHNY and CDR2 SVGAGI (reference sequence). Trimming pared 4 bases from V and 4 bases from J, leaving 5 bases between. The chain's CDR3 is CASSWTYEQYF. The CDR3 region has the DNA TGTGCCAGCAGTTGGACGTACGAGCAGTACTTC.

This sequence joins TRBV4-3 and TRBJ2-7; 8 nucleotides agree with TRBD1. The CDR3 runs 15 residues. V shed 0 bases and J 2 bases; nucleotides not matched to a gene: 3. Germline V gives CDR1 LGHNA, CDR2 YSLEER. This CDR3 is CASSQEDRGAYEQYF. The CDR3 nucleotides read TGCGCCAGCAGCCAAGAAGACAGGGGCGCCTACGAGCAGTACTTC.

CDR3 nucleotides: TGTGCCAGCAGCTTAGCGGGACAGGGGGTCCAAGAGACCCAGTACTTC. As protein: CASSLAGQGVQETQYF. The rearrangement joins TRBV7-9 to TRBJ2-5; TRBD1 agrees at 11 bases. CDR1 SEHNR and CDR2 FQNEAQ come from the germline V gene (reference sequence). This CDR3 region has 16 residues. The trim removed 0 bases at V and 1 base at J, leaving 1 base unmatched.